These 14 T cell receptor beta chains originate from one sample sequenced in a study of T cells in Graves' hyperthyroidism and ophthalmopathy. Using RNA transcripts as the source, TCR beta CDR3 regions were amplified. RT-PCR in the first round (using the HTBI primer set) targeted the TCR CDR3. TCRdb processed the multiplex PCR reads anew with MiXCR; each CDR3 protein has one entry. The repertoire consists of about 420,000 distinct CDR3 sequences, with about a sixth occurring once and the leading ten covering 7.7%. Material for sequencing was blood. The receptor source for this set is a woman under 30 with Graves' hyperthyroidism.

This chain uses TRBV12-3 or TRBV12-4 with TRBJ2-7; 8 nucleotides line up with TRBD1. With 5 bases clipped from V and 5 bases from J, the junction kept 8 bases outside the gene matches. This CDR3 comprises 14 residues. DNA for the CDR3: TGTGCCAGCAGTCCCGGGACAGGCTTCCACGAGCAGTACTTC. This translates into CASSPGTGFHEQYF.

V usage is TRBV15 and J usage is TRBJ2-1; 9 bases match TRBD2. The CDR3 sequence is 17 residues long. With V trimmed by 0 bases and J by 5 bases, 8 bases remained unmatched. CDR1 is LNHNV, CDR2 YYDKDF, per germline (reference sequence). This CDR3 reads CATSRDLSGGPNNEQFF. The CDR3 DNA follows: TGTGCCACCAGCAGAGATCTGAGCGGGGGGCCCAACAATGAGCAGTTCTTC. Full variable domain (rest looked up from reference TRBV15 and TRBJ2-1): DAMVIQNPRYQVTQFGKPVTLSCSQTLNHNVMYWYQQKSSQAPKLLFHYYDKDFNNEADTPDNFQSRRPNTSFCFLDIRSPGLGDTAMYLCATSRDLSGGPNNEQFFGPGTRLTVL.

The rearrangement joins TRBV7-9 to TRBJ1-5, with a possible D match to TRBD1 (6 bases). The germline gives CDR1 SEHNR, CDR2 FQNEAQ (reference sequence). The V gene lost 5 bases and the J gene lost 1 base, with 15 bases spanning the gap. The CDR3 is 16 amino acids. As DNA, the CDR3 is TGTGCCAGCAGCCCAATGCCGACAGGAAGCAATCAGCCCCAGCATTTT. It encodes CASSPMPTGSNQPQHF.

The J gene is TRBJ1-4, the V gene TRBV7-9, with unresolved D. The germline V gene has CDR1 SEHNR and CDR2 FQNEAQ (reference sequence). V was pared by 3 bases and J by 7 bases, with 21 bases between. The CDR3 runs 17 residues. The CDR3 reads CASSFMIRRHSVEKLFF. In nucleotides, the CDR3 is TGTGCCAGCAGCTTTATGATTCGTAGACATTCGGTTGAAAAACTGTTTTTT.

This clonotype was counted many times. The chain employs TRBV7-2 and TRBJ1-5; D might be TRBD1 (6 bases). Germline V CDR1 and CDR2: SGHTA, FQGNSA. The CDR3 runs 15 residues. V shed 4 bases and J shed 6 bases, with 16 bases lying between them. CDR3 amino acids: CASSSTGNSAQPQHF. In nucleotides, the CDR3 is TGTGCCAGCAGCTCTACAGGGAATTCAGCTCAGCCCCAGCATTTT.

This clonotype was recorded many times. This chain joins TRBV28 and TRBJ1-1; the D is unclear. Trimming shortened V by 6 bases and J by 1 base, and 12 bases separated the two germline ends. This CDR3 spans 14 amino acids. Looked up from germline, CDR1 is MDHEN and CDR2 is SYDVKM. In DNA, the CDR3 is TGTGCCAGCAGGGGCATTGGGCAGAACACTGAAGCTTTCTTT. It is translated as CASRGIGQNTEAFF.

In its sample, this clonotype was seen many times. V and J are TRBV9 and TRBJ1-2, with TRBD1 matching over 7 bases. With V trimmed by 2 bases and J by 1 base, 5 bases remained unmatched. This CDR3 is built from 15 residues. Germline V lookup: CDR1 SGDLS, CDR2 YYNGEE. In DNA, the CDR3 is TGTGCCAGCAGCGTCGGGGGACAGCTTAACTATGGCTACACCTTC. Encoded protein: CASSVGGQLNYGYTF.

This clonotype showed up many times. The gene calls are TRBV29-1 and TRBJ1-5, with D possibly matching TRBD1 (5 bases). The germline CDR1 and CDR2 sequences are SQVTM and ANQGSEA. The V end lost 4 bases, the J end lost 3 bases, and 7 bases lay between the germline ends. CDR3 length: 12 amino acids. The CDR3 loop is CSVGDANQPQHF. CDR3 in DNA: TGCAGCGTTGGGGACGCCAATCAGCCCCAGCATTTT.

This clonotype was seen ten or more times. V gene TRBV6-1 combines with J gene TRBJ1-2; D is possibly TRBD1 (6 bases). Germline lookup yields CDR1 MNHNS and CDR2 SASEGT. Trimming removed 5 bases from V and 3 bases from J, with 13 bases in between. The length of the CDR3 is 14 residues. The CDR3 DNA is TGTGCCAGCAGTAACAGGGAAGTCGACTATGGCTACACCTTC. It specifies CASSNREVDYGYTF.

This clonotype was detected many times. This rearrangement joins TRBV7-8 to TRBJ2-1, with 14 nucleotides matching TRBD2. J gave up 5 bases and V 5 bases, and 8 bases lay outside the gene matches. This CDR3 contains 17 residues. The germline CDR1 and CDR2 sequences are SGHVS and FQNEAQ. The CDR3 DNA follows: TGTGCCAGCAGCCCTGGACTAGCGGGAGGCACCGACAATGAGCAGTTCTTC. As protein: CASSPGLAGGTDNEQFF.

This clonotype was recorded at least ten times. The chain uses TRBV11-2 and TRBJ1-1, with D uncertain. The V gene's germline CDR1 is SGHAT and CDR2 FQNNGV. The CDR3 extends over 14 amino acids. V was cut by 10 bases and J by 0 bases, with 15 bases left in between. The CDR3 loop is CATRITPMNTEAFF. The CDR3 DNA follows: TGTGCCACCAGAATTACTCCCATGAACACTGAAGCTTTCTTT.

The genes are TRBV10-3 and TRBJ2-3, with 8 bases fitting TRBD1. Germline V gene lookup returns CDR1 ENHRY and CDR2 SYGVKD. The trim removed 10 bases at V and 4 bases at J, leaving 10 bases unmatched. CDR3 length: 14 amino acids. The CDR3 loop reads CASQTSTGADTQYF. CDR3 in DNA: TGTGCCAGCCAGACTTCGACAGGGGCAGATACGCAGTATTTT.

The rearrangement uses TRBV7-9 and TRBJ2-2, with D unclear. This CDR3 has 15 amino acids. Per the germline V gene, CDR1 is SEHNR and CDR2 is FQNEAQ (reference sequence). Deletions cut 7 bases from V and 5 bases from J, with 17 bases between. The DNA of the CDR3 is TGTGCCAGCAACCCTCCCGGAGTCGTGACCGGGGAGCTGTTTTTT. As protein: CASNPPGVVTGELFF.

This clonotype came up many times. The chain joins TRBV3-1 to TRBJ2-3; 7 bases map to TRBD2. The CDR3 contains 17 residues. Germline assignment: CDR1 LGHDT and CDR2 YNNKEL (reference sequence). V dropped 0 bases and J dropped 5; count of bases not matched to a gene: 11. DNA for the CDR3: TGTGCCAGCAGCCAAGATCCGTGGGGGGGGGGATTAGATACGCAGTATTTT. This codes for CASSQDPWGGGLDTQYF.